The next 16 T cell receptor beta chains were all read from a single sample in a study of T and B cells in COVID-19 patients. Multiplex PCR with BIOMED2 TRB-A/B primer pools amplified TRB rearrangements. TCRdb reanalysed the multiplex PCR reads using MiXCR and keeps one entry per CDR3 protein. There are 6,000 or so distinct CDR3 sequences in the sample; roughly 27% occur only once, and 10% to 15% lies in the top ten. TRB was amplified from about 260-540 ng of blood genomic DNA. Material for sequencing was blood. The receptors were gathered from a human donor with active COVID-19.

Worth noting for this clonotype: Since a much larger clone is just one base distant, this may be a read error. Here the CDR3 DNA reads TGTGCCAGCACCAGTACCAGACAGGAGGCTGGAGGCTACACCTTC. As protein: CASTSTRQEAGGYTF. The chain employs TRBV6-5 and TRBJ1-2, with D maybe TRBD1 (6 bases). The germline gives CDR1 MNHEY, CDR2 SVGAGI. Trimming left V 7 bases short and J 8 bases short, with 23 bases between. The CDR3 has 15 amino acids.

In this sample, this clonotype turned up many times. The chain carries TRBV27 and TRBJ2-5; 9 nucleotides match TRBD2. The ends lost 3 bases at V and 1 base at J; junction bases unmatched: 3. The CDR3 sequence is 15 residues long. Germline lookup yields CDR1 MNHEY and CDR2 SMNVEV (reference sequence). CDR3 DNA sequence: TGTGCCAGCAGTTTGGGGACTAGCCTCCAAGAGACCCAGTACTTC. As protein: CASSLGTSLQETQYF.

This chain connects TRBV6-5 to TRBJ2-7; 8 bases fit TRBD1. CDR1 and CDR2 from the germline V gene are MNHEY and SVGAGI. The V segment lost 6 bases and the J segment 2 bases; nucleotides outside the gene matches: 18. The CDR3 is 18 amino acids. The CDR3 sequence: CASRPYGQGLREPYEQYF. For the CDR3, the DNA is TGTGCCAGCAGGCCTTATGGACAGGGATTAAGAGAGCCCTACGAGCAGTACTTC.

This clonotype was seen only a few times. The rearrangement uses TRBV12-3 or TRBV12-4 and TRBJ1-2; D unresolved. The CDR3 loop spans 13 amino acids. V was pared by 3 bases and J by 4 bases, with 9 bases between. The CDR3 loop is CASSLGGPYGYTF. The DNA for the CDR3 is TGTGCCAGCAGTTTGGGAGGGCCCTATGGCTACACCTTC.

This chain links TRBV6-5 with TRBJ2-7, with 10 bases matching TRBD1. Germline CDR1 and CDR2: MNHEY and SVGAGI. The V and J ends lost 0 bases and 5 bases, in that order; junction bases with no gene match: 4. CDR3 length: 15 residues. CDR3: CASSYSPGQGNEQYF. The CDR3 region has the DNA TGTGCCAGCAGTTACTCCCCGGGACAGGGGAACGAGCAGTACTTC.

This clonotype is categorized as medium-sized. The chain couples TRBV30 to TRBJ2-1; no definite D call. The CDR3 loop spans 11 amino acids. Germline V gene data show CDR1 as GTSNPN and CDR2 as SVGIG (reference sequence). The V end was cut by 0 bases, the J end by 7 bases, with 4 bases between. CDR3 residues: CAWSVGNEQFF. Written as DNA, the CDR3 is TGTGCCTGGAGTGTAGGAAATGAGCAGTTCTTC.

By share, this clonotype ranks as medium-sized. CDR3 residues: CASSLTSGQAFNYGYTF. In DNA, the CDR3 is TGTGCCAGCAGTTTAACGTCCGGACAGGCTTTTAACTATGGCTACACCTTC. The chain employs TRBV27 and TRBJ1-2, with 7 bases aligning to TRBD1. CDR1 is MNHEY, CDR2 SMNVEV, per germline (reference sequence). The V and J ends lost 2 bases and 1 base, in that order; junction bases with no gene match: 10. CDR3 length equals 17 residues.

This clonotype is medium-sized within its sample. The chain uses TRBV12-3 or TRBV12-4 and TRBJ2-1; maybe TRBD2 (5 bases). The ends were cut back, 8 bases at V and 6 bases at J, with 14 bases in the middle. The CDR3 totals 13 residues. CDR3 amino acids: CASGLTSGNEQFF. The CDR3 region has the DNA TGTGCCAGCGGGCTAACTAGTGGCAATGAGCAGTTCTTC.

This clonotype qualifies as medium-sized. V and J are TRBV27 and TRBJ2-5; 7 nucleotides match TRBD1. The CDR3 runs to 15 residues. In germline, CDR1 is MNHEY, CDR2 SMNVEV (reference sequence). The V segment lost 0 bases and the J segment 5 bases; nucleotides outside the gene matches: 6. CDR3 DNA: TGTGCCAGCAGTTTATCGGGAACAGGGGTCGAGACCCAGTACTTC. Its translation is CASSLSGTGVETQYF.

This clonotype is termed medium-sized. The chain carries TRBV19 and TRBJ2-2; TRBD1 matches at 12 bases. The V gene's germline CDR1 is LNHDA and CDR2 SQIVND (reference sequence). There are 18 residues in the CDR3. The V gene end was trimmed by 4 bases and the J gene end by 2 bases; junction bases not matched to a gene: 8. The CDR3: CASSTLGTGGFNTGELFF. CDR3 coding DNA: TGTGCCAGTAGTACCCTTGGGACAGGGGGCTTTAACACCGGGGAGCTGTTTTTT. The full variable domain, in which reference TRBV19 and TRBJ2-2 provide the parts outside the CDR3, is DGGITQSPKYLFRKEGQNVTLSCEQNLNHDAMYWYRQDPGQGLRLIYYSQIVNDFQKGDIAEGYSVSREKKESFPLTVTSAQKNPTAFYLCASSTLGTGGFNTGELFFGEGSRLTVL.

Relative to its sample, this clonotype is medium-sized. The V and J genes are TRBV18 and TRBJ2-3, with D perhaps TRBD2 (6 bases). Per the germline V gene, CDR1 is KGHSH and CDR2 is LQKENI. The CDR3 has 14 residues. Trimming removed 5 bases at V and 4 bases at J, with 13 bases between. This CDR3 reads CASSSQGLADTQYF. The DNA of the CDR3 is TGTGCCAGCTCAAGCCAGGGACTCGCAGATACGCAGTATTTT.

This clonotype was observed a handful of times. The gene calls are TRBV7-2 and TRBJ2-1; 13 bases match TRBD2. Germline-derived CDR1 and CDR2 are SGHTA and FQGNSA. The CDR3 is 15 amino acids. Losses at the gene ends were 4 bases for V and 8 bases for J; bases not matched to a gene: 5. The CDR3 loop reads CASSSGLAGRYEQFF. The CDR3 DNA sequence: TGTGCCAGCAGCTCGGGACTAGCGGGAAGGTATGAGCAGTTCTTC.

The J gene is TRBJ1-2, the V gene TRBV6-5, with D possibly being TRBD1 (5 bases). CDR1 MNHEY and CDR2 SVGAGI come from the germline V gene. With 4 bases removed from V and 1 base from J, the gap between germline ends came to 13 bases. CDR3 length equals 15 residues. CDR3 bases: TGTGCCAGCAGTTCCGGGGGATTTTTTAACTATGGCTACACCTTC. Protein sequence: CASSSGGFFNYGYTF.

This clonotype was counted between two and nine times. Written as DNA, the CDR3 is TGTGCCAGCTCACAAGAAGGTGTGAGTGATACGCAGTATTTT. Its protein product is CASSQEGVSDTQYF. The genes are TRBV18 and TRBJ2-3, with D unclear. Looked up from germline, CDR1 is KGHSH and CDR2 is LQKENI. The germline V and J ends were trimmed by 4 bases and 6 bases, with 14 bases remaining between them. The CDR3 is made up of 14 amino acids.

This clonotype was counted only a few times. This chain joins TRBV7-9 and TRBJ2-1; 9 bases line up with TRBD2. Germline CDR1 SEHNR, CDR2 FQNEAQ (reference sequence). The CDR3 has 16 residues. Trimming at V came to 0 bases and at J to 9 bases, leaving 9 bases not matched to a gene. The CDR3 loop reads CASSLAGAGGPTEQFF. The CDR3 DNA sequence: TGTGCCAGCAGCTTAGCGGGGGCGGGAGGGCCTACTGAGCAGTTCTTC.

By its share, this clonotype is medium-sized (0.01 to 0.1%). J is TRBJ2-7 and V is TRBV12-3 or TRBV12-4; either TRBD1 or TRBD2 may fit D (5 bases each). CDR3 length: 13 residues. Trimming pared 6 bases from V and 3 bases from J, leaving 12 bases between. This chain's CDR3 is CASSGAVVYEQYF. Written as DNA, the CDR3 is TGTGCCAGCAGCGGGGCAGTTGTCTACGAGCAGTACTTC.